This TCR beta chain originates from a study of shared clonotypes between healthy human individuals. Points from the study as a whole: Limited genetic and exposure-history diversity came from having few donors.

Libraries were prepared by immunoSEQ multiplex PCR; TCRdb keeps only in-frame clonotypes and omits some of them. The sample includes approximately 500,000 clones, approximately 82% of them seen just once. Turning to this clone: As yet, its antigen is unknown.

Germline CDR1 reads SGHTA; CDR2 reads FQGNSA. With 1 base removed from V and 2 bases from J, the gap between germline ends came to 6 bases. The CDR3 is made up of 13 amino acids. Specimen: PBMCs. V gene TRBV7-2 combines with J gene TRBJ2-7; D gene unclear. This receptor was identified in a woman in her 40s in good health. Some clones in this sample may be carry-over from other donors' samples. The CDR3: CASSLDSPYEQYF. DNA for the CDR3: TGTGCCAGCAGCTTAGATTCCCCCTACGAGCAGTACTTC.